The 7 T cell receptor beta chains listed next were all sequenced from one sample in a study of blood T cell repertoires in COVID-19. Only in-frame clones appear in the TCRdb table, and some are missing; sequencing was by immunoSEQ multiplex PCR. The repertoire consists of fewer than 300,000 clones, with roughly four fifths occurring once and the leading ten covering 8% to 10%. The source material was peripheral blood. These receptor sequences come from a woman aged 45-65 years who had recovered from COVID-19.

V gene TRBV30 combines with J gene TRBJ1-5, with a possible D match to TRBD1 (5 bases). Trimming left V 1 base short and J 4 bases short, with 17 bases between. Germline CDR1 and CDR2: GTSNPN and SVGIG (reference sequence). CDR3 length: 16 residues. CDR3 loop: CAWSAHSDRPNQPQHF. DNA for the CDR3: TGTGCCTGGAGTGCCCATTCCGACAGACCAAATCAGCCCCAGCATTTT.

This chain connects TRBV5-1 to TRBJ2-5, with TRBD2 matching 9 bases. The CDR3 has 15 residues. V lost 4 bases to trimming and J lost 3 bases; unmatched junction nucleotides: 7. Germline values: CDR1 SGHRS, CDR2 YFSETQ. This chain's CDR3 is CASSEFSGGKETQYF. The CDR3 DNA reads as TGCGCCAGCAGCGAATTCAGCGGGGGGAAAGAGACCCAGTACTTC.

The chain employs TRBV27 and TRBJ2-5; D is possibly TRBD2 (7 bases). Per germline, CDR1 MNHEY and CDR2 SMNVEV (reference sequence). The V and J ends lost 8 bases and 0 bases respectively, with 19 bases between them. The CDR3 is 16 residues long. CDR3 nucleotides: TGTGCCAGCTCGCGGGGGCCATCGGGGTACCAAGAGACCCAGTACTTC. Translated: CASSRGPSGYQETQYF.

The chain combines TRBV6-5 with TRBJ2-1, with 7 bases matching TRBD1. V shed 4 bases, J shed 0 bases, and the junction held 6 bases outside the gene matches. The CDR3 sequence is 16 residues long. Germline loops: CDR1 MNHEY, CDR2 SVGAGI. CDR3 DNA: TGTGCCAGCAGTTCCCCGGGACAGAGCTCCTACAATGAGCAGTTCTTC. Protein product: CASSSPGQSSYNEQFF.

This chain links TRBV10-3 with TRBJ1-3, with a tentative D call TRBD1 (5 bases). The length of the CDR3 is 16 residues. The germline V and J ends were trimmed by 4 bases and 0 bases, with 13 bases remaining between them. CDR1 is ENHRY and CDR2 is SYGVKD in the germline V gene. In nucleotides, the CDR3 is TGTGCCATCAGTGTTGTTGGGGGGAGCTCTGGAAACACCATATATTTT. This encodes CAISVVGGSSGNTIYF.

CDR3 coding DNA: TGTGCCATCAGTGAGTCAGGAGGAGGGAACACTGAAGCTTTCTTT. Amino acid sequence: CAISESGGGNTEAFF. The V call is TRBV10-3, the J call TRBJ1-1, with unresolved D. Germline CDR1 reads ENHRY; CDR2 reads SYGVKD. The CDR3 consists of 15 residues. V dropped 0 bases and J dropped 1 base, with 9 bases sitting between them.

J is TRBJ2-7 and V is TRBV6-2 or TRBV6-3, with 9 bases that match TRBD2. The CDR3 totals 14 residues. Trimming took 2 bases from V and 4 from J; bases not matched to a gene: 3. Germline V CDR1 and CDR2: MNHEY, SVGEGT. CDR3 in amino acids: CASSYLAGRYEQYF. DNA for the CDR3: TGTGCCAGCAGTTACCTAGCGGGAAGGTACGAGCAGTACTTC.